This T cell receptor (beta chain) originates from a study of naive and memory T cell subsets. The beta constant-region primer was an equimolar mix of two oligonucleotides covering TRBC1 and TRBC2. Ligated cDNA was amplified by four rounds of PCR with nested alpha and beta constant-region primers and SP2. An oligonucleotide with the SP2 primer and a 12-nucleotide UMI was ligated to the cDNA 3' end. MiXCR was run by TCRdb on the UMI-ligation and nested PCR reads, yielding one entry per CDR3 protein. The table lists 85,000 to 130,000 distinct CDR3 sequences, about 15% of them singletons. V was clipped by 7 bases and J by 4 bases, with 4 bases between them. The germline V gene encodes CDR1 KGHDR and CDR2 SFDVKD. The CDR3 sequence is 11 residues long. On this clonotype: Its antigen is not known.

Separate alpha and beta amplification began at the second PCR step. Study-level findings and limits: RNA-based TCR counts may shift with T cell activation and differentiation. In CD4 and CD8 cells, diversity dropped from naive through EMRA. A few larger clonotypes appeared in naive repertoires, especially CD8, possibly memory cells re-expressing CD45RA.

The sample taken for sequencing was naive CD8+ T cells from blood. The sequence came from a human donor in good health. The chain carries TRBV24-1 and TRBJ2-1; D uncertain. DNA of the CDR3: TGTGCCACCAGAAGATACAATGAGCAGTTCTTC. Its translation: CATRRYNEQFF.